A single sample is the source of the 23 T cell receptor beta chains below, sequenced in a study of shared clonotypes between healthy human individuals. Assay used: immunoSEQ multiplex PCR; TCRdb lists only in-frame clones, some missing. The sample records roughly 2,300,000 clones, around 92% being singletons. Sequencing was carried out using naive CD4+ T cells from PBMCs. Noted subset: CD45RA+ positively selected. Receptors originate from a man aged 18 to 30 in good health. Some clones in this sample may be carry-over from other donors' samples.

Regarding this clone: The identical CDR3 is also encoded by other nucleotide sequences in the sample. The chain employs TRBV2 and TRBJ1-5; 10 nucleotides match TRBD1. V trimming: 6 bases; J trimming: 5 bases; junction bases outside the gene matches: 1. Looked up from germline, CDR1 is SNHLY and CDR2 is FYNNEI. The CDR3 spans 13 residues. The CDR3 region has the DNA TGTGCCAGCAGGGGGACAGGGGATCAGCCCCAGCATTTT. As protein: CASRGTGDQPQHF.

The chain has TRBV7-2 and TRBJ2-1; possibly TRBD1 or TRBD2 for D (5 bases each). V was pared by 5 bases and J by 10 bases, with 15 bases between. Germline V gene lookup returns CDR1 SGHTA and CDR2 FQGNSA. This CDR3 has 13 amino acids. The DNA for the CDR3 is TGTGCCAGCAGCACCCGGGGCAGCCGGGAGCAGTTCTTC. This gives the protein CASSTRGSREQFF.

This clone was recorded once. This chain links TRBV4-3 with TRBJ1-2, with 8 bases matching TRBD1. Germline CDR1 LGHNA, CDR2 YSLEER. V lost 4 bases, J lost 2 bases, and 6 bases stayed unmatched. The CDR3 sequence is 15 residues long. In DNA, the CDR3 is TGCGCCAGCAGCCCCAGCGGACAGGGCAACTATGGCTACACCTTC. This gives the protein CASSPSGQGNYGYTF.

The chain uses TRBV5-1 and TRBJ2-1, with 9 nucleotides matching TRBD2. The CDR3 totals 17 residues. CDR1 and CDR2 from the germline V gene are SGHRS and YFSETQ. Unmatched junction bases numbered 4, after V lost 0 bases and J lost 0 bases. For the CDR3, the DNA is TGCGCCAGCAGCTTGGAACTAGCGGGTAGCTCCTACAATGAGCAGTTCTTC. As protein: CASSLELAGSSYNEQFF.

The rearrangement links TRBV7-2 to TRBJ2-3; D not certain. Trimming took 10 bases from V and 5 from J, leaving 19 bases between them. The CDR3 has 14 residues. Germline values: CDR1 SGHTA, CDR2 FQGNSA. CDR3 sequence (DNA): TGTGCCACCCACCAAACCCGGACCCAAGATACGCAGTATTTT. Translated: CATHQTRTQDTQYF.

The rearrangement uses TRBV28 and TRBJ2-2, with 7 bases lining up with TRBD2. The trim removed 4 bases at V and 7 bases at J, leaving 9 bases unmatched. The CDR3 runs 15 residues. Germline V lookup: CDR1 MDHEN, CDR2 SYDVKM. CDR3 sequence: CASSSGLSISGELFF. CDR3 DNA sequence: TGTGCCAGCAGTTCGGGACTAAGTATCAGCGGGGAGCTGTTTTTT.

The V call is TRBV5-4, the J call TRBJ2-6, with 7 bases matching TRBD1. CDR1 is SGHNT and CDR2 is YYREEE in the germline V gene (reference sequence). The junction had 7 bases not matched to a gene; V was cut back by 4 bases and J by 0 bases. This CDR3 comprises 17 residues. CDR3 DNA: TGTGCCAGCAGCATTCCGGGACAGAGCTCTGGGGCCAACGTCCTGACTTTC. As protein: CASSIPGQSSGANVLTF.

This clone appeared a single time. V usage is TRBV9 and J usage is TRBJ2-2; unclear D gene. Trimming shortened V by 0 bases and J by 6 bases, and 21 bases separated the two germline ends. The CDR3 runs to 18 residues. Germline CDR1 reads SGDLS; CDR2 reads YYNGEE. In nucleotides, the CDR3 is TGTGCCAGCAGCGTAGGCCCCCATTCCGGATCTGAATCCGGGGAGCTGTTTTTT. Its translation: CASSVGPHSGSESGELFF.

The V gene is TRBV10-3, the J gene TRBJ2-5; possibly TRBD1 or TRBD2 for D (5 bases each). The CDR3 runs to 14 residues. The ends were cut back, 6 bases at V and 0 bases at J, with 11 bases in the middle. In germline, CDR1 is ENHRY, CDR2 SYGVKD. The CDR3 sequence: CAIRQGRNQETQYF. The DNA of the CDR3 is TGTGCCATCAGGCAGGGACGGAACCAAGAGACCCAGTACTTC.

This chain connects TRBV6-5 to TRBJ1-2; the D gene is possibly TRBD1 (6 bases). Deletions cut 2 bases from V and 8 bases from J, with 9 bases between. The CDR3 is 12 amino acids. Germline V gene lookup returns CDR1 MNHEY and CDR2 SVGAGI. As DNA, the CDR3 is TGTGCCAGCAGTTACCCCACAGGGGGCTACACCTTC. It codes for CASSYPTGGYTF.

This clone was detected once. The chain carries TRBV5-1 and TRBJ2-7; D gene ambiguous. V was clipped by 5 bases and J by 5 bases, with 11 bases between them. The CDR3 has 12 residues. Per germline, CDR1 SGHRS and CDR2 YFSETQ. The CDR3, as DNA: TGCGCCAGCAGTCCTCCGGGCAACGAGCAGTACTTC. It specifies CASSPPGNEQYF.

V gene TRBV18 combines with J gene TRBJ1-1; the D gene is possibly TRBD1 (6 bases). Germline loops: CDR1 KGHSH, CDR2 LQKENI. The CDR3 loop spans 15 amino acids. V shed 3 bases and J shed 5 bases, with 16 bases lying between them. The CDR3 DNA reads TGTGCCAGCTCACCCACAGGGCGGGGGGCGACTGAAGCTTTCTTT. Amino acids: CASSPTGRGATEAFF.

V and J are TRBV11-3 and TRBJ2-1; 12 nucleotides line up with TRBD1. CDR3 length equals 15 residues. V was pared by 6 bases and J by 15 bases, with 15 bases of the junction left unmatched. CDR1 and CDR2 from the germline V gene are SGHNT and YENEEA. CDR3 region: CASSLTGTGGESGFF. The CDR3, as DNA: TGTGCCAGCAGTCTCACCGGGACAGGGGGCGAGTCGGGGTTCTTC.

The V gene is TRBV7-3, the J gene TRBJ2-5; TRBD2 might be the D (6 bases). The germline V and J ends were trimmed by 4 bases and 2 bases, with 14 bases remaining between them. Germline assignment: CDR1 SGHTA and CDR2 FQGTGA. The CDR3 is made up of 15 amino acids. DNA of the CDR3: TGTGCCAGCAGCTATTCGGGAGCCACTCAAGAGACCCAGTACTTC. Translated, it gives CASSYSGATQETQYF.

The genes are TRBV5-1 and TRBJ2-7; D call uncertain. Germline values: CDR1 SGHRS, CDR2 YFSETQ. CDR3 size: 13 residues. V gave up 4 bases and J gave up 2 bases, with 10 bases separating them. The CDR3 DNA follows: TGCGCCAGCAGCCTGAACACCGCCTACGAGCAGTACTTC. Translation gives CASSLNTAYEQYF.

The CDR3 DNA is TGCAGCCCCGGGGACAGGGCTGAAGCTTTCTTT. The encoded protein is CSPGDRAEAFF. The rearrangement uses TRBV20-1 and TRBJ1-1, with TRBD1 matching over 9 bases. Germline CDR1 and CDR2: DFQATT and SNEGSKA (reference sequence). The CDR3 sequence is 11 residues long.

V and J are TRBV5-1 and TRBJ2-7, with 11 bases aligning to TRBD2. CDR3 length: 15 amino acids. CDR1 is SGHRS and CDR2 is YFSETQ in the germline V gene. V gave up 3 bases and J gave up 5 bases; unmatched junction bases: 7. The chain's CDR3 is CASSSLAGGIHEQYF. The DNA of the CDR3 is TGCGCCAGCAGCTCGCTAGCGGGAGGCATTCACGAGCAGTACTTC.

The chain is built from TRBV15 and TRBJ1-4, with 11 bases matching TRBD1. CDR1 and CDR2 from the germline V gene are LNHNV and YYDKDF (reference sequence). This CDR3 is 18 amino acids long. The J segment lost 8 bases and the V segment lost 6 bases, leaving 17 bases of the junction unmatched. The CDR3 protein is CATSGVVEVGDRGEKLFF. The CDR3 DNA sequence: TGTGCCACCAGTGGGGTGGTCGAGGTTGGGGACAGGGGGGAAAAACTGTTTTTT. Based on the CDR3 plus reference TRBV15 and TRBJ1-4, the full variable domain is DAMVIQNPRYQVTQFGKPVTLSCSQTLNHNVMYWYQQKSSQAPKLLFHYYDKDFNNEADTPDNFQSRRPNTSFCFLDIRSPGLGDTAMYLCATSGVVEVGDRGEKLFFGSGTQLSVL.

The chain is built from TRBV18 and TRBJ1-3; TRBD1 matches 7 bases. The CDR3 is 15 residues long. CDR1 is KGHSH and CDR2 is LQKENI in the germline V gene. The V segment lost 0 bases and the J segment 4 bases; nucleotides outside the gene matches: 3. CDR3 region: CASSPPTGLGNTIYF. Here the CDR3 DNA reads TGTGCCAGCTCACCACCGACAGGGTTAGGAAACACCATATATTTT.

The sample holds one count of this clone. The J gene is TRBJ2-2, the V gene TRBV19; D is ambiguous. CDR1 is LNHDA, CDR2 SQIVND, per germline (reference sequence). The length of the CDR3 is 12 residues. The ends were cut back, 6 bases at V and 2 bases at J, with 4 bases in the middle. CDR3 residues: CASRINTGELFF. In nucleotides, the CDR3 is TGTGCCAGTAGGATTAACACCGGGGAGCTGTTTTTT.

The CDR3 loop reads CAISDGVRDNYGYTF. The DNA of the CDR3 is TGTGCCATCAGTGATGGAGTCCGGGATAACTATGGCTACACCTTC. The chain has TRBV10-3 and TRBJ1-2; D is unclear. The length of the CDR3 is 15 residues. The V gene's germline CDR1 is ENHRY and CDR2 SYGVKD. The V end lost 3 bases, the J end lost 1 base, and 12 bases lay between the germline ends.

For this clone: One junction end disagrees with the germline gene, perhaps due to a read error. The V gene is TRBV20-1, the J gene TRBJ2-7, with a possible D match to TRBD1 (6 bases). Germline V lookup: CDR1 DFQATT, CDR2 SNEGSKA (reference sequence). The CDR3 spans 11 residues. The CDR3 reads CSARFRDGTNF. CDR3 nucleotide sequence: TGCAGTGCTAGATTTAGGGACGGGACAAACTTC.

The chain combines TRBV6-6 with TRBJ1-5; D gene ambiguous. Germline V gives CDR1 MNHNY, CDR2 SVGAGI (reference sequence). The V end was cut by 4 bases, the J end by 6 bases, with 10 bases between. The CDR3 is made up of 13 amino acids. Here the CDR3 reads CASSSVLGQPQHF. DNA for the CDR3: TGTGCCAGCAGTTCCGTTCTAGGTCAGCCCCAGCATTTT.